The 16 T cell receptor beta chains below all came from one sample that was sequenced in a study of T cell changes during pregnancy in multiple sclerosis (dated by TCRdb to the late 2010s). Libraries came from the immunoSEQ multiplex PCR assay. The table comes from immuneACCESS by way of TCRdb, which keeps in-frame sequences with V and J called. Part of the clones is missing from these tables; in studies checked, under half for an unresolved V gene and the rest for unknown reasons. The sample table contains tens of thousands of clones; only one count was recorded for roughly 89% of them. The ten largest clones take up approximately 6.3% of the sample. Sequencing was performed on CD8+ T cells from peripheral blood mononuclear cells, taken in the first trimester of pregnancy. All receptors come from a female donor with multiple sclerosis, enrolled in a pregnancy study.

V gene TRBV5-1 combines with J gene TRBJ1-1; 7 bases align to TRBD1. V was clipped by 4 bases and J by 3 bases; unmatched bases: 12. The CDR3 has 16 amino acids. CDR1 and CDR2 (germline): SGHRS, YFSETQ. The CDR3 DNA follows: TGCGCCAGCAGCCCGGACGTGACAGGGCGGTACACTGAAGCTTTCTTT. Translated: CASSPDVTGRYTEAFF.

This clone was seen only once. The rearrangement uses TRBV19 and TRBJ2-7; TRBD1 might be the D (6 bases). Germline assignment: CDR1 LNHDA and CDR2 SQIVND (reference sequence). V was shortened by 3 bases and J by 7 bases, with 7 bases between the two germline ends. The CDR3 is 11 amino acids. The CDR3 loop is CASSMGTEQYF. Written as DNA, the CDR3 is TGTGCCAGTAGTATGGGGACAGAGCAGTACTTC.

J is TRBJ1-6 and V is TRBV25-1; the match to TRBD1 covers 7 bases. Germline V gives CDR1 MGHDK, CDR2 SYGVNS. The CDR3 contains 14 residues. With 3 bases clipped from V and 6 bases from J, the junction kept 2 bases outside the gene matches. CDR3: CASSDRGINSPLHF. CDR3 coding DNA: TGTGCCAGCAGTGACAGGGGGATTAATTCACCCCTCCACTTT. The variable domain in full, completed from reference TRBV25-1 and TRBJ1-6, reads EADIYQTPRYLVIGTGKKITLECSQTMGHDKMYWYQQDPGMELHLIHYSYGVNSTEKGDLSSESTVSRIRTEHFPLTLESARPSHTSQYLCASSDRGINSPLHFGNGTRLTVT.

V gene TRBV9 combines with J gene TRBJ2-2; D ambiguous. CDR3 length: 14 residues. With 0 bases removed from V and 6 bases from J, the gap between germline ends came to 9 bases. Germline values: CDR1 SGDLS, CDR2 YYNGEE. This chain's CDR3 is CASSVDFSPGELFF. CDR3 nucleotide sequence: TGTGCCAGCAGCGTAGATTTCTCTCCCGGGGAGCTGTTTTTT.

This chain joins TRBV10-3 and TRBJ2-6; TRBD2 agrees at 8 bases. J lost 3 bases, V lost 11 bases, and 12 bases had no gene match. The CDR3 runs 16 residues. Germline values: CDR1 ENHRY, CDR2 SYGVKD. In DNA, the CDR3 is TGTGCCGTCTCAACGAGCGGGAGTTTTGGGGCCAACGTCCTGACTTTC. This translates into CAVSTSGSFGANVLTF.

V is TRBV5-6 and J is TRBJ2-5; 8 nucleotides match TRBD2. The DNA end lines up better with TRBJ2-7; the J call may be wrong. The CDR3 contains 15 residues. Germline values: CDR1 SGHDT, CDR2 YYEEEE. The CDR3 coding sequence is TGTGCCAGCAGCTCGGGAGGGGCTAACTCCTACGAGCAGTACTTC. Its protein is CASSSGGANSYEQYF.

The chain carries TRBV4-1 and TRBJ1-5; D is undetermined. The CDR3 covers 13 residues. The germline V gene has CDR1 MGHRA and CDR2 YSYEKL. Trimming took 1 base from V and 7 from J, leaving 8 bases between them. In DNA, the CDR3 is TGCGCCAGCAGCCAAGTACCCGGGCAGCCCCAGCATTTT. Translation gives CASSQVPGQPQHF.

The chain is built from TRBV30 and TRBJ2-7; 7 nucleotides match TRBD1. Trimming cost V 2 bases and J 6 bases; bases outside gene matches: 7. In germline, CDR1 is GTSNPN, CDR2 SVGIG (reference sequence). The CDR3 loop spans 13 amino acids. The DNA of the CDR3 is TGTGCCTGGAGTACCGGGACAGTTGGCGAGCAGTACTTC. Amino acids: CAWSTGTVGEQYF.

The chain combines TRBV6-4 with TRBJ2-1; 13 nucleotides match TRBD2. The CDR3 consists of 15 residues. The J segment lost 8 bases and the V segment lost 4 bases, leaving 5 bases of the junction unmatched. CDR1 is MRHNA and CDR2 is SNTAGT in the germline V gene. CDR3 residues: CASSATSGRADEQFF. The DNA for the CDR3 is TGTGCCAGCAGTGCAACTAGCGGGAGGGCGGATGAGCAGTTCTTC.

V and J are TRBV7-6 and TRBJ1-4, with D tentatively TRBD1 (6 bases). Germline loops: CDR1 SGHVS, CDR2 FNYEAQ. The V gene lost 2 bases and the J gene lost 12 bases, with 13 bases spanning the gap. The CDR3 consists of 13 residues. Here the CDR3 DNA reads TGTGCCAGCAGCTTAAACCGGGACAATGAACTGTTTTTT. Residues: CASSLNRDNELFF.

J is TRBJ1-2 and V is TRBV19; 9 nucleotides line up with TRBD1. CDR3 size: 14 residues. J lost 3 bases, V lost 8 bases, and 7 bases had no gene match. Per the germline V gene, CDR1 is LNHDA and CDR2 is SQIVND (reference sequence). CDR3: CASWGQGLHYGYTF. CDR3 coding DNA: TGTGCCAGTTGGGGACAGGGCCTCCACTATGGCTACACCTTC.

This clone has just one count. The gene calls are TRBV27 and TRBJ1-1; perhaps TRBD1 as D (5 bases). The CDR3 is made up of 13 amino acids. V dropped 3 bases and J dropped 1 base, with 6 bases sitting between them. Germline-derived CDR1 and CDR2 are MNHEY and SMNVEV (reference sequence). In DNA, the CDR3 is TGTGCCAGCAGTTTGGGGGGGAACACTGAAGCTTTCTTT. Translating gives CASSLGGNTEAFF.

The gene calls are TRBV4-3 and TRBJ1-2; D is possibly TRBD1 (5 bases). Germline V gene sequence: CDR1 LGHNA, CDR2 YSLEER. V lost 3 bases and J lost 4, with 12 bases in between. The CDR3 length is 14 residues. The DNA of the CDR3 is TGCGCCAGCAGCCAGTCTAGGGGATCCTATGGCTACACCTTC. This gives the protein CASSQSRGSYGYTF.

The chain employs TRBV19 and TRBJ2-7; TRBD1 aligns across 8 bases. The CDR3 covers 15 residues. Germline V gene lookup returns CDR1 LNHDA and CDR2 SQIVND (reference sequence). V lost 6 bases to trimming and J lost 0 bases; unmatched junction nucleotides: 7. Here the CDR3 reads CASSLSGTGSYEQYF. The CDR3 region has the DNA TGTGCCAGTAGCCTATCCGGGACAGGCTCCTACGAGCAGTACTTC.

The chain has TRBV7-9 and TRBJ2-1; TRBD2 aligns across 12 bases. The CDR3 sequence is 16 residues long. Germline V gene data show CDR1 as SEHNR and CDR2 as FQNEAQ (reference sequence). V was clipped by 0 bases and J by 9 bases; unmatched bases: 6. CDR3 amino acids: CASSLAVTSGSLEQFF. The CDR3 coding sequence is TGTGCCAGCAGCTTAGCAGTGACTAGCGGGAGCCTTGAGCAGTTCTTC. Based on the CDR3 plus reference TRBV7-9 and TRBJ2-1, the full variable domain is DTGVSQNPRHKITKRGQNVTFRCDPISEHNRLYWYRQTLGQGPEFLTYFQNEAQLEKSRLLSDRFSAERPKGSFSTLEIQRTEQGDSAMYLCASSLAVTSGSLEQFFGPGTRLTVL.

V gene TRBV29-1 combines with J gene TRBJ2-5, with 8 bases identical to TRBD1. V shed 1 base, J shed 3 bases, and the junction held 4 bases outside the gene matches. The CDR3 loop spans 14 amino acids. Germline V lookup: CDR1 SQVTM, CDR2 ANQGSEA. The CDR3 sequence: CSVEGTGWEETQYF. The CDR3 DNA reads as TGCAGCGTTGAAGGGACAGGGTGGGAAGAGACCCAGTACTTC.